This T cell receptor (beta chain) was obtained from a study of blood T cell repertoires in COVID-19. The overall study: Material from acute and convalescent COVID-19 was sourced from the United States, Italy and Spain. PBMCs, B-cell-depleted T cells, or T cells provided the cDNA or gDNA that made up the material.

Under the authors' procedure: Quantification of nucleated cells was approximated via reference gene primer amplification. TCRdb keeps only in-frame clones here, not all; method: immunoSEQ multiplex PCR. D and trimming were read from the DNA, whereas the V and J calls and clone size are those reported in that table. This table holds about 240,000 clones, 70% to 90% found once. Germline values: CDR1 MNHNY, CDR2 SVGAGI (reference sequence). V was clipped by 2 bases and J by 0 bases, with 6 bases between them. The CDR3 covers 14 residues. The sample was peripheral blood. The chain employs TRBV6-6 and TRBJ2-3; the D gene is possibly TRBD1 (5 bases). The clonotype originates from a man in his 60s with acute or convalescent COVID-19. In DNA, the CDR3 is TGTGCCAGCAGTTACAGGGGAAGCACAGATACGCAGTATTTT. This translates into CASSYRGSTDTQYF.